This T cell receptor (beta chain) was identified during a study of blood T cell repertoires in COVID-19 (dated by TCRdb to between 2020 and 2021). About the full investigation: Collaborator samples came from the United States, Italy and Spain and covered acute and convalescent phases of COVID-19. The repertoires were released in a freely available public database intended as a resource for research on the immune response to SARS-CoV-2. Nearly every sample came with metadata listing a de-identified subject ID, COVID-19 status, age in years and sex. The prospective study material was composed of cDNA or gDNA derived from T cells, B-cell-depleted T cells, or PBMCs. Samples came from the ongoing ImmuneRACE study (first 160 participants) plus 1,254 subjects from 6 global collaborators. Where available, HLA class I and class II types were taken from metadata supplied by the sample provider and were not determined by assay-based typing. The dataset comprised deeply sampled blood TCRbeta repertoires from subjects exposed to, actively infected with, or recovered from COVID-19.

The paper as a whole reports these results and caveats: Clinical and demographic metadata were provided uncurated, with the amount varying by source and participant.

Including the terminal cysteine and phenylalanine, the CDR3 comprises 14 residues. Left in the record is the CDR3 DNA by itself, 42 bases read in frame from the first base. From the germline V gene (reference sequence), CDR1 is SEHNR and CDR2 is FQNEAQ. V and J are truncated by 3 bases and 0 bases respectively, leaving an intervening sequence of 6 bases. The immunoSEQ Assay, a bias-controlled multiplex PCR, was used to amplify TCRbeta CDR3 regions from genomic DNA. Per the original workflow: The number of nucleated cells in each sample was estimated by amplification of reference gene primers within the assay. Sequence reads were collapsed and filtered to measure the absolute abundance of every unique TCRbeta CDR3 rearrangement. For each sample, productive Simpson clonality was calculated as the square root of Simpson's diversity index over productive rearrangements. TCRdb re-hosts the immuneACCESS table, in-frame sequences only. Its copies lack some clones; in the studies checked, an unresolved V gene accounts for under half of them, and the cause for the rest is not known. V and J calls and clone size are those listed in that table; D and trimming were worked out from the DNA. The sample profile shows fewer than 250,000 clones; roughly 84% of them were found once. The leading ten clones occupy around 20% of the sample.

For this clone: The clone's antigen remains unknown. No qualities accompany the bases; no much larger clone lies one base away.

The collaborating institutions used their own protocols to collect whole blood in K2EDTA tubes. For TCRbeta analysis, collaborator samples were shipped as frozen whole blood, as isolated PBMCs, or as DNA extracted from either sample type. The source of this sequence is a human donor in a cohort sampled during active COVID-19. Material for sequencing was peripheral blood. The rearrangement joined TRBV7-9 to TRBJ2-1, with no D gene named confidently. The DNA reads as follows: TGTGCCAGCAGCTTTATGTCCTCCTACAATGAGCAGTTCTTC. The encoded protein is CASSFMSSYNEQFF.